The source of this TCR beta chain is a study of CD8 T cells in ankylosing spondylitis. TCRdb analysed the 5' RACE reads with MiXCR anew, one entry per CDR3 protein. Altogether some 250,000 distinct CDR3 sequences are present, about 10% being singletons, with the ten largest covering approximately 6.6%. This clonotype was counted many times. What it binds is not known. Germline CDR1 and CDR2: SGHRS and YFSETQ. V gave up 1 base and J gave up 8 bases; unmatched junction bases: 6. The CDR3 length is 14 residues. Study-wide results and limits: Reportedly, matched ankylosing spondylitis synovial fluid was significantly enriched for disease-linked clones. Relatively rare in peripheral blood, disease-linked clones were also CD8+. Several of the motif variants were reported before in synovial fluid and blood from reactive arthritis. A motif in TCR beta, a set of seven to nine highly homologous variants, appeared characteristic of ankylosing spondylitis blood.

The TCR sequence derives from a male donor with ankylosing spondylitis or in good health (not recorded which). The V and J genes are TRBV5-1 and TRBJ2-3; 8 positions agree with TRBD1. Sequenced: blood, either unsorted or a sorted T cell fraction (not recorded which). The CDR3 DNA is TGCGCCAGCAGCTTGAACCGACAGGGGAGTACGCAGTATTTT. Translation: CASSLNRQGSTQYF.